Listed below are T cell receptor beta chains from one sample, sequenced in a study of identifying expanded T cells in peripheral blood. The protocol was immunoSEQ multiplex PCR, while the TCRdb copy is restricted to in-frame clones and leaves out a portion. The sample lists 85,000 to 95,000 clones; roughly 86% were seen once. The specimen was blood. These receptors were taken from a person aged 18 to 70 in good health. Each CDR3 is given with its conserved first and last residue. Fields, in order: J gene, V gene, D gene, clone size, CDR3 DNA, CDR3 protein. A D gene is named only where the DNA matches it firmly. The size field is filled for only some rows; it gives once, few, many or a size class.

J: TRBJ1-2; V: TRBV2; D: .; size: .; DNA: TGTGCCAGCAGCCGGGACGCGAACTATGGCTACACCTTC; CDR3: CASSRDANYGYTF
J: TRBJ2-7; V: TRBV19; D: .; size: .; DNA: TGTGCCAGTAGTATAGAGGCAGATTCCTACGAGCAGTACTTC; CDR3: CASSIEADSYEQYF
J: TRBJ2-2; V: TRBV5-4; D: TRBD2; size: .; DNA: TGTGCCAGCAGCTTGACTAGCGGGAGGAGGACCGGGGAGCTGTTTTTT; CDR3: CASSLTSGRRTGELFF
J: TRBJ2-3; V: TRBV14; D: .; size: .; DNA: TGTGCCAGCAGCCTTCGGCAGACCCCAGCCACAGATACGCAGTATTTT; CDR3: CASSLRQTPATDTQYF
J: TRBJ1-5; V: TRBV19; D: .; size: .; DNA: TGTGCCAGTAGTATGAAGGACAGAGTTTATAGCAATCAGCCCCAGCATTTT; CDR3: CASSMKDRVYSNQPQHF
J: TRBJ2-1; V: TRBV5-1; D: .; size: .; DNA: TGCGCCAGCAGCTTCCTAAGTTCGGTCGATGAGCAGTTCTTC; CDR3: CASSFLSSVDEQFF
J: TRBJ2-7; V: TRBV4-3; D: .; size: .; DNA: TGCGCCAGCAGCCAACTCCACAACTACGAGCAGTACTTC; CDR3: CASSQLHNYEQYF
J: TRBJ2-3; V: TRBV7-9; D: .; size: .; DNA: TGTGCCAGCAGCTTACACGGGAGCACAGATACGCAGTATTTT; CDR3: CASSLHGSTDTQYF
J: TRBJ2-5; V: TRBV18; D: TRBD1; size: .; DNA: TGTGCCAGCTCCCCCAAGGGGGCTGAGACCCAGTACTTC; CDR3: CASSPKGAETQYF
J: TRBJ1-2; V: TRBV19; D: .; size: .; DNA: TGTGCCAGTAGCCTACAGGGCGGCTATGGCTACACCTTC; CDR3: CASSLQGGYGYTF
J: TRBJ1-6; V: TRBV6-1; D: TRBD1; size: .; DNA: TGTGCCAGCAGTGACCGACAGGGGAATTCACCCCTCCACTTT; CDR3: CASSDRQGNSPLHF
J: TRBJ1-5; V: TRBV5-1; D: .; size: few; DNA: TGCGCCAGCAGCCCGACAGGTTGGGGCAATCAGCCCCAGCATTTT; CDR3: CASSPTGWGNQPQHF
J: TRBJ2-5; V: TRBV7-9; D: TRBD2; size: .; DNA: TGTGCCAGCAGCTACTTAGCGGGAGAGACCCAGTACTTC; CDR3: CASSYLAGETQYF
J: TRBJ2-5; V: TRBV5-1; D: TRBD2; size: .; DNA: TGCGCCAGCAGCCGAGCGGGGGCGTACCAAGAGACCCAGTACTTC; CDR3: CASSRAGAYQETQYF
J: TRBJ2-7; V: TRBV9; D: .; size: few; DNA: TGTGCCAGCAGCCCTGGGGGGGGCGGGAGCAACGAGCAGTACTTC; CDR3: CASSPGGGGSNEQYF
J: TRBJ1-3; V: TRBV19; D: TRBD1; size: .; DNA: TGTGCCAGTAAGTCCGGGACAGGTTCCTTACTCTCTGGAAACACCATATATTTT; CDR3: CASKSGTGSLLSGNTIYF
J: TRBJ2-7; V: TRBV5-1; D: .; size: .; DNA: TGCGCCAGCAGCTTGATCTTGGGCAGGGTCTACGAGCAGTACTTC; CDR3: CASSLILGRVYEQYF
J: TRBJ2-7; V: TRBV18; D: TRBD1; size: .; DNA: TGTGCCAGCTCAAGGGACAGGGGATACGAGCAGTACTTC; CDR3: CASSRDRGYEQYF
J: TRBJ1-5; V: TRBV6-1; D: .; size: .; DNA: TGTGCCAGCAGTGAAGCTCCATCGGGTGGGAGCAATCAGCCCCAGCATTTT; CDR3: CASSEAPSGGSNQPQHF
J: TRBJ1-2; V: TRBV28; D: TRBD1; size: .; DNA: TGTGCCAGCAGCGCCCGGGGACAGTCACCCCAGAAAAGAAATGGCTACACCTTC; CDR3: CASSARGQSPQKRNGYTF
J: TRBJ2-1; V: TRBV9; D: TRBD2; size: once; DNA: TGTGCCAGCAGCGTATCTACTAGCGGGGGGCTCAATGAGCAGTTCTTC; CDR3: CASSVSTSGGLNEQFF
J: TRBJ1-5; V: TRBV28; D: .; size: once; DNA: TGTGCCAGCAGTGAGAGGTATAGCAATCAGCCCCAGCATTTT; CDR3: CASSERYSNQPQHF
J: TRBJ2-2; V: TRBV7-2; D: TRBD2; size: .; DNA: TGTGCCAGCAGCTTAGCGGGAGGGCCTTTGACCGGGGAGCTGTTTTTT; CDR3: CASSLAGGPLTGELFF
J: TRBJ2-3; V: TRBV6-4; D: .; size: .; DNA: TGTGCCAGCGCAGACACTAGTTTAGATACGCAGTATTTT; CDR3: CASADTSLDTQYF
J: TRBJ2-1; V: TRBV28; D: TRBD2; size: .; DNA: TGTGCCAGCAGTTCTCTAGCGGGAGGCAAAAATGAGCAGTTCTTC; CDR3: CASSSLAGGKNEQFF
J: TRBJ1-3; V: TRBV9; D: .; size: once; DNA: TGTGCCAGCAGCGTAACTGGAAACACCATATATTTT; CDR3: CASSVTGNTIYF
J: TRBJ2-7; V: TRBV18; D: TRBD1; size: .; DNA: TGTGCCAGCTCACCAAATGGCGGGACAGGGGGCCGCGAGCAGTACTTC; CDR3: CASSPNGGTGGREQYF
J: TRBJ2-6; V: TRBV5-4; D: .; size: .; DNA: TGTGCCAGCAGCTTGTCAGGACCGATCTCTGGGGCCAACGTCCTGACTTTC; CDR3: CASSLSGPISGANVLTF
J: TRBJ2-7; V: TRBV4-1; D: .; size: .; DNA: TGCGCCAGCAGCCAAGCCGATATCTACGAGCAGTACTTC; CDR3: CASSQADIYEQYF
J: TRBJ1-2; V: TRBV10-3; D: TRBD1; size: .; DNA: TGTGCCATCAGTGACACGGGACAGAACTATGGCTACACCTTC; CDR3: CAISDTGQNYGYTF
J: TRBJ1-4; V: TRBV2; D: TRBD1; size: .; DNA: TGTGCCAGCAGTGAAATGGACAGGGCTGAAAAACTGTTTTTT; CDR3: CASSEMDRAEKLFF
J: TRBJ1-4; V: TRBV5-1; D: .; size: .; DNA: TGCGCCAGCTGCCGGGGTCTTAATGAAAAACTGTTTTTT; CDR3: CASCRGLNEKLFF
J: TRBJ1-2; V: TRBV11-3; D: .; size: .; DNA: TGTGCCAGCAGCTTAGATGGGGTTAACTATGGCTACACCTTC; CDR3: CASSLDGVNYGYTF
J: TRBJ2-7; V: TRBV11-1; D: .; size: .; DNA: TGTGCCAGCAGCTGGGGTGGAGAGCAGTACTTC; CDR3: CASSWGGEQYF
J: TRBJ2-1; V: TRBV5-1; D: TRBD1; size: .; DNA: TGCGCCAGCAGCCTGGGGGACAGGGGGCGCAGTAATGAGCAGTTCTTC; CDR3: CASSLGDRGRSNEQFF
J: TRBJ1-4; V: TRBV7-9; D: .; size: .; DNA: TGTGCCAGCAGCTCACAGGAGTGGCATGAAAAACTGTTTTTT; CDR3: CASSSQEWHEKLFF
J: TRBJ1-2; V: TRBV2; D: TRBD1; size: once; DNA: TGTGCCAGCAGTGATCTGCGGACAGGGAACAGGGGCTACACCTTC; CDR3: CASSDLRTGNRGYTF
J: TRBJ2-7; V: TRBV19; D: .; size: .; DNA: TGTGCCAGTAGTATCTTACAGAGGTCCGACGAGCAGTACTTC; CDR3: CASSILQRSDEQYF
J: TRBJ2-7; V: TRBV2; D: TRBD1; size: .; DNA: TGTGCCAGCGTTATAGTCCGGGACAGGGGTTACGAGCAGTACTTC; CDR3: CASVIVRDRGYEQYF
J: TRBJ1-2; V: TRBV28; D: TRBD1; size: .; DNA: TGTGCCAGCAGTTCGACAGGGGGCCCTTATGGCTACACCTTC; CDR3: CASSSTGGPYGYTF
J: TRBJ2-3; V: TRBV28; D: .; size: .; DNA: TGTGCCAGCAGTTTGGTTCTGGGATCGACAGATACGCAGTATTTT; CDR3: CASSLVLGSTDTQYF
J: TRBJ2-5; V: TRBV4-1; D: .; size: .; DNA: TGCGCCAGCAGCCCAGGCCTAACGGGGGGCCGTGGGGAGACCCAGTACTTC; CDR3: CASSPGLTGGRGETQYF
J: TRBJ2-5; V: TRBV19; D: .; size: once; DNA: TGTGCCAGTAGTACCGGTCCGACACCGGAGACCCAGTACTTC; CDR3: CASSTGPTPETQYF
J: TRBJ1-6; V: TRBV9; D: .; size: .; DNA: TGTGCCAGCAGCCCCCACATCTCCTATAATTCACCCCTCCACTTT; CDR3: CASSPHISYNSPLHF
J: TRBJ1-1; V: TRBV30; D: .; size: .; DNA: TGTGCCTGGTTTAGTGGGACCCTTGGAACCAAAGCTTTCTTT; CDR3: CAWFSGTLGTKAFF
J: TRBJ2-1; V: TRBV9; D: .; size: .; DNA: TGTGCCAGCAGCGTAGAGAAGGGCAATGAGCAGTTCTTC; CDR3: CASSVEKGNEQFF
J: TRBJ2-3; V: TRBV18; D: .; size: .; DNA: TGTGCCAGCTCACCGGCGACCACAGATACGCAGTATTTT; CDR3: CASSPATTDTQYF
J: TRBJ2-3; V: TRBV6-1; D: .; size: .; DNA: TGTGCCAGCAGTACCGAATTCACAGATACGCAGTATTTT; CDR3: CASSTEFTDTQYF
J: TRBJ1-2; V: TRBV30; D: .; size: .; DNA: TGTGCCTGGGGGGGTCGTTCTAGGGCTGTGGCTAACTATGGCTACACCTTC; CDR3: CAWGGRSRAVANYGYTF
J: TRBJ2-7; V: TRBV19; D: .; size: .; DNA: TGTGCCAGTAGTATTGCCCGGGAATGGCACGAGCAGTACTTC; CDR3: CASSIAREWHEQYF
J: TRBJ1-1; V: TRBV19; D: .; size: few; DNA: TGTGCCAGTAGTCCCCTAGCGGCACCCGACACTGAAGCTTTCTTT; CDR3: CASSPLAAPDTEAFF
J: TRBJ2-6; V: TRBV7-3; D: .; size: once; DNA: TGTGCCAGCAGCTTAATTGGGGGCCCGCCGTCTCCTGGGGCCAACGTCCTGACTTTC; CDR3: CASSLIGGPPSPGANVLTF
J: TRBJ2-7; V: TRBV6-1; D: .; size: .; DNA: TGTGCCAGCAGTGAAGCGCTGGAGGGCCCCTACGAGCAGTACTTC; CDR3: CASSEALEGPYEQYF
J: TRBJ2-6; V: TRBV5-8; D: .; size: once; DNA: TGTGCCAGCAGCACCGGGACGGTGGTCTCTGGGGCCAACGTCCTGACTTTC; CDR3: CASSTGTVVSGANVLTF
J: TRBJ2-7; V: TRBV7-2; D: .; size: .; DNA: TGTGCCAGCAGCTTAATGGCGGGATGGAGCTCCTACGAGCAGTACTTC; CDR3: CASSLMAGWSSYEQYF